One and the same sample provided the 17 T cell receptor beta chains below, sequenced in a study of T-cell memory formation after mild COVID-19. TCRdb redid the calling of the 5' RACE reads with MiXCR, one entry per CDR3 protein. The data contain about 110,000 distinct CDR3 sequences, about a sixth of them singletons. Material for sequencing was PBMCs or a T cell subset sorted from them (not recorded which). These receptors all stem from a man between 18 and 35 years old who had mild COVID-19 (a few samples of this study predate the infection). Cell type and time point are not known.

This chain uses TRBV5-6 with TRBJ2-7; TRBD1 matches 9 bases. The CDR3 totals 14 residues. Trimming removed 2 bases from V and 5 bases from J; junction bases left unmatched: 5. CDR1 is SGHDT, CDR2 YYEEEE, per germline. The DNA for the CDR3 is TGTGCCAGCAGCTTACCGGGACAGGGAGACGAGCAGTACGTC. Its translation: CASSLPGQGDEQYV.

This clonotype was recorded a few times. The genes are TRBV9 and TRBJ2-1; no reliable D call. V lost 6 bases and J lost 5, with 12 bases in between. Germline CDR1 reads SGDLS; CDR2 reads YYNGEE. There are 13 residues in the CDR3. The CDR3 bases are TGTGCCAGCAACCCTGACCCGAACAATGAGCAGTTCTTC. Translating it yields CASNPDPNNEQFF.

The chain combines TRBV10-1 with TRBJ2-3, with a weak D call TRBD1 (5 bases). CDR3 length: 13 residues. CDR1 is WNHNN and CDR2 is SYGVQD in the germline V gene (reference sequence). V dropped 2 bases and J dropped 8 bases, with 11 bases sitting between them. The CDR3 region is CASSEVLQGTQYF. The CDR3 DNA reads TGCGCCAGCAGTGAGGTTTTGCAGGGTACGCAGTATTTT.

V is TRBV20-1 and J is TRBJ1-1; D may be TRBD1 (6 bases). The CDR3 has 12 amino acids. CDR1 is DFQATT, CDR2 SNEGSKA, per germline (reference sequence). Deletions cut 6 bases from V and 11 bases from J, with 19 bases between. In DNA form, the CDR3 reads TGCAGTGCCCGCCGGGGGGCAGGGAGGGCTTTCTTT. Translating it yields CSARRGAGRAFF.

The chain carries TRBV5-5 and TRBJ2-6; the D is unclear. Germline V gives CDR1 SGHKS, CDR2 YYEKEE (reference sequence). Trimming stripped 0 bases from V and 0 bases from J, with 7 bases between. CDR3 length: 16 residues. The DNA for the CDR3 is TGTGCCAGCAGCTTGGATGTTAGCTCTGGGGCCAACGTCCTGACTTTC. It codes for CASSLDVSSGANVLTF.

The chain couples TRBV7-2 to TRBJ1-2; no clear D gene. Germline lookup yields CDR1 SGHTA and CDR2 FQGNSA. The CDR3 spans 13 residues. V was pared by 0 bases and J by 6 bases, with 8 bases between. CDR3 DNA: TGTGCCAGCAGCTTAGCAGTAGTCGATGGCTACACCTTC. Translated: CASSLAVVDGYTF.

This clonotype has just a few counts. CDR3 protein: CASSLRWTSDADTQYF. In nucleotides, the CDR3 is TGTGCCAGCAGCCTACGTTGGACTAGCGATGCAGATACGCAGTATTTT. The chain couples TRBV9 to TRBJ2-3; TRBD2 agrees at 9 bases. This CDR3 has 16 amino acids. Germline CDR1 and CDR2: SGDLS and YYNGEE. Losses at the gene ends were 4 bases for V and 4 bases for J; bases not matched to a gene: 10.

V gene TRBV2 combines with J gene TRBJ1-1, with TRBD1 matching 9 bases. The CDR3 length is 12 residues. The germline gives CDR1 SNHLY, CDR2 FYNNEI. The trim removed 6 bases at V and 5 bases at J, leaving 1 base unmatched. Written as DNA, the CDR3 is TGTGCCAGCAGGGACAGGGGTACTGAAGCTTTCTTT. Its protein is CASRDRGTEAFF. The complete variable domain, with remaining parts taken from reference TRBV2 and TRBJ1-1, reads EPEVTQTPSHQVTQMGQEVILRCVPISNHLYFYWYRQILGQKVEFLVSFYNNEISEKSEIFDDQFSVERPDGSNFTLKIRSTKLEDSAMYFCASRDRGTEAFFGQGTRLTVV.

CDR3 loop: CSAPDRLNEKLFF. The CDR3 DNA sequence: TGCAGTGCTCCGGACAGATTAAATGAAAAACTGTTTTTT. The chain uses TRBV20-1 and TRBJ1-4; tentative D call: TRBD1 (6 bases). Germline CDR1 and CDR2: DFQATT and SNEGSKA (reference sequence). This CDR3 has 13 residues. Between the trimmed V and J ends, which lost 5 bases and 5 bases, there was a span of 12 bases.

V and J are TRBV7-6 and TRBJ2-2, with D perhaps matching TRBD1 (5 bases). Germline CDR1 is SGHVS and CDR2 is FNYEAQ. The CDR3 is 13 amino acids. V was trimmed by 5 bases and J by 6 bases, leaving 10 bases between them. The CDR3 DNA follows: TGTGCCAGCAGCGAGCAGGGCCCCGGGGAGCTGTTTTTT. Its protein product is CASSEQGPGELFF.

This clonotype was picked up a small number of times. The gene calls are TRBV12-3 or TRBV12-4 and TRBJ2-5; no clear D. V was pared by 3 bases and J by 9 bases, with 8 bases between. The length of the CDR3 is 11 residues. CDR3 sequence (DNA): TGTGCCAGCAGTTTGATGGCGGCCCAGTACTTC. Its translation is CASSLMAAQYF.

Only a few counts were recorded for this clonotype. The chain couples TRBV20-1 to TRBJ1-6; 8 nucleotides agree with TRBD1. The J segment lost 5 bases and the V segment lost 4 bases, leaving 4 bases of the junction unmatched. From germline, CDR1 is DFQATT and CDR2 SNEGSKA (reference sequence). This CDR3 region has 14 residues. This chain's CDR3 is CSAKGDRHNSPLHF. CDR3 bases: TGCAGTGCTAAAGGGGACAGGCATAATTCACCCCTCCACTTT.

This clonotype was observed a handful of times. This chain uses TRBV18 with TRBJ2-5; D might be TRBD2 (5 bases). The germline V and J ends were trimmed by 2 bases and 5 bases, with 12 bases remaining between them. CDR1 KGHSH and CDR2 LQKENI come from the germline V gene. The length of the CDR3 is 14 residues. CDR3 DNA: TGTGCCAGCTCACCAGAGGGCAGTGGGGAGACCCAGTACTTC. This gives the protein CASSPEGSGETQYF.

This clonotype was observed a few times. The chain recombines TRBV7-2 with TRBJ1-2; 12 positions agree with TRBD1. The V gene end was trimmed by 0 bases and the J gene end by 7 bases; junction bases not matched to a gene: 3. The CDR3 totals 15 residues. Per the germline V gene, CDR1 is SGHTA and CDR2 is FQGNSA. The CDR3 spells CASSLAGQGAGGYTF. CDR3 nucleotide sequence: TGTGCCAGCAGCTTAGCGGGACAGGGGGCTGGTGGCTACACCTTC.

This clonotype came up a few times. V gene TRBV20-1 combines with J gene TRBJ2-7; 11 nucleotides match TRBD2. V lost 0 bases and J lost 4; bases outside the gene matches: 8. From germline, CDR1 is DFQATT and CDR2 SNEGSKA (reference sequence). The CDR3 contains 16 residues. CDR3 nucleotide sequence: TGCAGTGCTAGAGAAATAGCGGGGGGGCCGGTTTACGAGCAGTACTTC. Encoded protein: CSAREIAGGPVYEQYF.

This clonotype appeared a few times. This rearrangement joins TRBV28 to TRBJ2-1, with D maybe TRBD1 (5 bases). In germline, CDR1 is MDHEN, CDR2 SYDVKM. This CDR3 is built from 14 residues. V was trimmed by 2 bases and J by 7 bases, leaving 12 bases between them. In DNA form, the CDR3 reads TGTGCCAGCAGTTTAGCAGGGTTGAGGAATGAGCAGTTCTTC. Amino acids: CASSLAGLRNEQFF.

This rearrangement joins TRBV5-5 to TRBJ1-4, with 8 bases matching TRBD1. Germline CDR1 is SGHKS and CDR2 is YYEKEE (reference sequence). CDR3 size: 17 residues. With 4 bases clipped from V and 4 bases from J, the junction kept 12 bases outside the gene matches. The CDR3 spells CASSQQPGQGINEKLFF. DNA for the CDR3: TGTGCCAGCAGCCAGCAACCAGGACAGGGAATTAATGAAAAACTGTTTTTT.